The rows below give T cell receptor beta chains drawn from one sample of a study of early T cells in non-severe SARS-CoV-2 infection. TCRdb reprocessed the 5' RACE reads with MiXCR, giving one entry per CDR3 protein. Among about 64,000 distinct CDR3 sequences listed, 10% to 12% were seen once. Sample: whole blood, taken at baseline. These receptors all stem from an adult who was a healthcare worker with PCR-confirmed SARS-CoV-2 infection or an uninfected control (not recorded which). The CDR3 runs from the conserved cysteine through the conserved F or W. A D gene is named only where the DNA matches it firmly. Clone size is given for some rows only: seen once, a few or many times, or a class if the clone is expanded.

v_gene,d_gene,abundance,j_gene,CDR3nt,CDR3aa
TRBV11-2,NA,NA,TRBJ2-7,TGTGCCAGCAGCTCTATGGGCGGCCAGGCGAACGAGCAGTACTTC,CASSSMGGQANEQYF
TRBV19,NA,many,TRBJ2-2,TGTGCCGGTTCCCCCTCCGGACAGAACACCGGGGAGCTGTTTTTT,CAGSPSGQNTGELFF
TRBV27,NA,NA,TRBJ1-6,TGTGCCAGCAACCTAAGGGGCCCTTGGGATTCACCCCTCCACTTT,CASNLRGPWDSPLHF
TRBV6-1,TRBD2,few,TRBJ2-5,TGTGCCAGCAGTGTCGAGCGGGGACAAGAGACCCAGTACTTC,CASSVERGQETQYF
TRBV5-1,TRBD1,NA,TRBJ1-2,TGCGCCAGCAGCTCGCCCGAGACCGGGACAGCAGACCTTAACTATGGCTACACCTTC,CASSSPETGTADLNYGYTF
TRBV7-6,TRBD2,many,TRBJ2-7,TGTGCCAGCAGCTTATCCCGGACTAGCGGGGATTCCTACGAGCAGTACTTC,CASSLSRTSGDSYEQYF
TRBV20-1,NA,NA,TRBJ2-1,TGCAGTGCTAGAGATGTTCTGGGGGCCTTGAATGAGCAGTTCTTC,CSARDVLGALNEQFF
TRBV6-2/TRBV6-3,NA,NA,TRBJ2-1,TGTGCCAGCAGTTTGGGGGTCGACAATGAGCAGTTCTTC,CASSLGVDNEQFF
TRBV20-1,TRBD2,few,TRBJ2-3,TGCAGTGCCACCAGCGGGGGGAGCACAGATACGCAGTATTTT,CSATSGGSTDTQYF
TRBV27,NA,few,TRBJ1-1,TGTGCCACATGGGGGTTCGGGAACACTGAAGCTTTCTTT,CATWGFGNTEAFF
TRBV5-6,NA,few,TRBJ1-2,TGTGCCAGCATGACACTTCATGAAGGCTACACCTTC,CASMTLHEGYTF
TRBV12-3/TRBV12-4,TRBD1,few,TRBJ2-3,TGTGCCAGCAGCCCGGACAGGTACACAGATACGCAGTATTTT,CASSPDRYTDTQYF
TRBV5-1,NA,few,TRBJ2-6,TGCGCCAGCAGCTTCGGGAGCTCTGGGGCCAACGTCCTGACTTTC,CASSFGSSGANVLTF
TRBV27,NA,few,TRBJ2-1,TGTGCCAGCAGTTTAGGGGGGAATGAGCAGTTCTTC,CASSLGGNEQFF
TRBV5-4,NA,many,TRBJ2-7,TGTGCCAGCAGCTTGGACGCGGGGGCGAAAGAGCAGTACTTC,CASSLDAGAKEQYF
TRBV11-1,NA,few,TRBJ1-1,TGTGCCAGCAGCTTAGAGCGGGTTGCCGAAGCTTTCTTT,CASSLERVAEAFF
TRBV2,NA,few,TRBJ2-6,TGTGCCAGCAGTTTCGAGGGGACGGTTGGGGCCAACGTCCTGACTTTC,CASSFEGTVGANVLTF
TRBV7-6,NA,many,TRBJ2-1,TGTGCCAGCAGCTTAGAGGCTAGCTCCTACAATGAGCAGTTCTTC,CASSLEASSYNEQFF
TRBV15,NA,NA,TRBJ1-4,TGTGCCACCAGCAGTCTCGCCGTGGGGGGGTTCGGTGAAAAACTGTTTTTT,CATSSLAVGGFGEKLFF
TRBV20-1,TRBD1,NA,TRBJ1-5,TGCAGTGCCGTCCGCCGGGGACAGGGGCGTCAGCCCCAGCATTTT,CSAVRRGQGRQPQHF
TRBV18,TRBD1,NA,TRBJ1-4,TGTGCCAGCTCATCTGGACAGGGTGATGAAAAACTGTTTTTT,CASSSGQGDEKLFF
TRBV7-8,NA,NA,TRBJ2-7,TGTGCCAGCAGCTTCGTGGGGCCCTCCTACGAGCAGTACTTC,CASSFVGPSYEQYF
TRBV7-2,NA,few,TRBJ2-2,TGTGCCAGCAGCTTAGCTGGGAGGAACACCGGGGAGCTGTTTTTT,CASSLAGRNTGELFF
TRBV6-5,NA,once,TRBJ1-2,TGTGCCAGCAGTAACTTAAAAGGATACGACAACTATGGCTACACCTTC,CASSNLKGYDNYGYTF
TRBV7-6,NA,many,TRBJ1-1,TGTGCCAGCAGCCAAGAAGTGAACACTGAAGCTTTCTTT,CASSQEVNTEAFF
TRBV20-1,TRBD2,few,TRBJ2-3,TGCAGTGCTAGAGATGTCGCTAGCGGGGACACAGATACGCAGTATTTT,CSARDVASGDTDTQYF
TRBV3-1,NA,few,TRBJ2-7,TGTGCCAGCAGCTCCCGGGTTCGCGACGAGCAGTACTTC,CASSSRVRDEQYF
TRBV11-1,NA,many,TRBJ1-1,TGTGCCAGCAGCTGGAGGAGTACAGGGAACACTGAAGCTTTCTTT,CASSWRSTGNTEAFF
TRBV11-2,NA,NA,TRBJ2-3,TGTGCCAGCAGCTTAGGGGCCTACACAGATACGCAGTATTTT,CASSLGAYTDTQYF
TRBV30,TRBD1,few,TRBJ1-4,TGTGCCTGGAACGCGGGACAGTTTAATGAAAAACTGTTTTTT,CAWNAGQFNEKLFF
TRBV7-2,NA,NA,TRBJ2-3,TGTGCCAGCAGCTTAATGCCTCCAGATACGCAGTATTTT,CASSLMPPDTQYF
TRBV4-3,TRBD1,few,TRBJ1-6,TGCGCCAGCAGCCAGGAGACAGGGAACGGTTCACCCCTCCACTTT,CASSQETGNGSPLHF
TRBV24-1,TRBD2,many,TRBJ2-1,TGTGCCACCAGTAGCAACGGGGCTAGCGGGAGGTATGAGCAGTTCTTC,CATSSNGASGRYEQFF
TRBV29-1,NA,NA,TRBJ1-5,TGCAGCGTTGGTGGGGGGCACCAGCCCCAGCATTTT,CSVGGGHQPQHF
TRBV7-9,TRBD1,NA,TRBJ1-1,TGTGCCAGCAGCTTAGGAACGGGACAGGGGAAGAACACTGAAGCTTTCTTT,CASSLGTGQGKNTEAFF
TRBV10-2,NA,NA,TRBJ1-2,TGCGCCAGCAGTGCTAACTATGGCTACACCTTC,CASSANYGYTF
TRBV4-3,NA,NA,TRBJ2-1,TGCGCCAGCAGCCAAGAAATGGGGTACAATGAGCAGTTCTTC,CASSQEMGYNEQFF
TRBV20-1,TRBD1,few,TRBJ1-6,TGCAGTGCTGCAACCCTTCAAACAGGGGTGAATTCACCCCTCCACTTT,CSAATLQTGVNSPLHF
TRBV20-1,NA,NA,TRBJ2-1,TGCAGTGCTAGATCCCCGGACAGTTCCTCCTACAATGAGCAGTTCTTC,CSARSPDSSSYNEQFF
TRBV20-1,NA,few,TRBJ2-1,TGCAGTGCTAGAGGCTTCCGGGGCTTAAGCGTGCAGTTCTTC,CSARGFRGLSVQFF
TRBV20-1,TRBD2,NA,TRBJ2-4,TGCAGTGCTCGCAGCGGGGGGGCCTTAAACATTCAGTACTTC,CSARSGGALNIQYF
TRBV6-5,NA,few,TRBJ1-1,TGTGCCAGCAGCGACGAGGGCCGCCCGGCCACTGAAGCTTTCTTT,CASSDEGRPATEAFF
TRBV6-2/TRBV6-3,NA,NA,TRBJ1-1,TGTGCCAGCAGTTACTCGGGGTACACTGAAGCTTTCTTT,CASSYSGYTEAFF
TRBV5-4,NA,NA,TRBJ1-5,TGTGCCAGCAGCGTCACCCCCTATAGCAATCAGCCCCAGCATTTT,CASSVTPYSNQPQHF
TRBV29-1,NA,NA,TRBJ1-3,TGCAGCGTTGGAGTCCCGCGAGGCGGTGGAAACACCATATATTTT,CSVGVPRGGGNTIYF
TRBV11-2,NA,many,TRBJ2-1,TGTGCCAGCAGTCCGACTACTAGTTTCGGTGAGCAGTTCTTC,CASSPTTSFGEQFF
TRBV11-2,NA,few,TRBJ2-3,TGTGCCAGCAGCTCCCCCCCCGCAGATACGCAGTATTTT,CASSSPPADTQYF
TRBV2,NA,NA,TRBJ1-1,TGTGCCAGCCCTGGGCTCCTGAACACTGAAGCTTTCTTT,CASPGLLNTEAFF
TRBV7-9,NA,few,TRBJ2-7,TGTGCCAGCAGCTTATTGGAGTACTACGAGCAGTACTTC,CASSLLEYYEQYF
TRBV5-6,NA,few,TRBJ2-1,TGTGCCAGCAGCTTGGTACAGGGAATTTACAATGAGCAGTTCTTC,CASSLVQGIYNEQFF
TRBV6-1,NA,few,TRBJ2-3,TGTGCCAGCACCAGGGACCGGGGTGCGCAGTATTTT,CASTRDRGAQYF
TRBV12-3/TRBV12-4,NA,few,TRBJ1-6,TGTGCCAGCAAGATGGCAACTAATTCACCCCTCCACTTT,CASKMATNSPLHF
TRBV2,NA,NA,TRBJ2-7,TGTGCCAGCTCACTCCCCGTGGGGCTAAGGGGAAGGGAGCAGTACTTC,CASSLPVGLRGREQYF
TRBV6-2/TRBV6-3,TRBD2,many,TRBJ2-1,TGTGCCAGCAGTTATACCGTCCTACTAGCGGGGGGGCTCAATGAGCAGTTCTTC,CASSYTVLLAGGLNEQFF
TRBV6-2/TRBV6-3,TRBD1,few,TRBJ1-5,TGTGCCAGCAGTAGACGGGACAGATGGAGCAATCAGCCCCAGCATTTT,CASSRRDRWSNQPQHF
TRBV5-1,TRBD1,few,TRBJ2-7,TGCGCCAGCAGCTTGGAGCCGACAGGGACCTACGAGCAGTACTTC,CASSLEPTGTYEQYF
TRBV2,TRBD1,few,TRBJ1-2,TGTGGCAGCGGCAGGGGGCAGGGCTATGGCTACACCTTC,CGSGRGQGYGYTF